The rows below give T cell receptor beta chains drawn from one sample of a study of blood T cell repertoires in COVID-19. Profiling relied on immunoSEQ multiplex PCR, and the TCRdb table lists in-frame clones only, not all of them. Of roughly 180,000 clones in the sample, roughly 81% were seen once. Sequencing was carried out using peripheral blood. The receptors originated from a woman older than 75 with COVID-19, enrolled during active disease. CDR3s include the opening cysteine and the closing phenylalanine or tryptophan. The order of the fields is V gene, D gene, J gene, clone size, CDR3 protein, CDR3 DNA. The D gene is left open where the match is weak. Clone size is given for some rows only: seen once, a few or many times, or a class if the clone is expanded.

V gene: TRBV27
D gene: TRBD2
J gene: TRBJ2-3
clone size: -
CDR3 protein: CASTRAGGLAAAGTQYF
CDR3 DNA: TGTGCCAGCACTCGTGCGGGAGGACTAGCGGCCGCCGGTACGCAGTATTTT

V gene: TRBV6-2/TRBV6-3
D gene: TRBD1
J gene: TRBJ1-6
clone size: -
CDR3 protein: CASSYQPGQVNNSPLHF
CDR3 DNA: TGTGCCAGCAGTTACCAACCGGGACAGGTAAATAATTCACCCCTCCACTTT

V gene: TRBV19
D gene: -
J gene: TRBJ1-1
clone size: -
CDR3 protein: CASSRDFFRSTEAFF
CDR3 DNA: TGTGCCAGTAGCAGGGACTTTTTTAGAAGCACTGAAGCTTTCTTT

V gene: TRBV6-5
D gene: -
J gene: TRBJ1-2
clone size: -
CDR3 protein: CASSYLQGYGYTF
CDR3 DNA: TGTGCCAGCAGTTACTTACAGGGCTATGGCTACACCTTC

V gene: TRBV5-1
D gene: TRBD1
J gene: TRBJ2-6
clone size: -
CDR3 protein: CASSPQPVTGGHSGANVLTF
CDR3 DNA: TGCGCCAGCAGCCCGCAGCCCGTTACAGGGGGCCACTCTGGGGCCAACGTCCTGACTTTC

V gene: TRBV27
D gene: -
J gene: TRBJ2-2
clone size: once
CDR3 protein: CASSPRTSLTGELFF
CDR3 DNA: TGTGCCAGCAGTCCACGGACATCACTCACCGGGGAGCTGTTTTTT

V gene: TRBV7-2
D gene: -
J gene: TRBJ1-1
clone size: -
CDR3 protein: CASSSQGGSTEAFF
CDR3 DNA: TGTGCCAGCAGCTCACAGGGAGGGAGCACTGAAGCTTTCTTT

V gene: TRBV12-3/TRBV12-4
D gene: -
J gene: TRBJ2-7
clone size: -
CDR3 protein: CASSLGLYYEQYF
CDR3 DNA: TGTGCCAGCAGTCTTGGACTTTACTACGAGCAGTACTTC

V gene: TRBV5-5
D gene: -
J gene: TRBJ2-2
clone size: -
CDR3 protein: CASSFRAQGGTGELFF
CDR3 DNA: TGTGCCAGCAGCTTTAGAGCCCAGGGGGGCACCGGGGAGCTGTTTTTT

V gene: TRBV9
D gene: TRBD1
J gene: TRBJ2-5
clone size: once
CDR3 protein: CASSATGLETQYF
CDR3 DNA: TGTGCCAGCAGCGCGACAGGGCTCGAGACCCAGTACTTC

V gene: TRBV2
D gene: -
J gene: TRBJ2-2
clone size: few
CDR3 protein: CASSVRGAFANTGELFF
CDR3 DNA: TGTGCCAGCAGTGTACGGGGGGCGTTCGCGAACACCGGGGAGCTGTTTTTT

V gene: TRBV5-1
D gene: TRBD2
J gene: TRBJ2-7
clone size: -
CDR3 protein: CASSPRPLAGTEYEQYF
CDR3 DNA: TGCGCCAGCAGCCCCCGCCCGCTAGCGGGAACTGAGTACGAGCAGTACTTC

V gene: TRBV11-2
D gene: -
J gene: TRBJ2-2
clone size: -
CDR3 protein: CASSLDHVSGELFF
CDR3 DNA: TGTGCCAGCAGCTTAGATCACGTGAGCGGGGAGCTGTTTTTT

V gene: TRBV6-5
D gene: TRBD2
J gene: TRBJ2-1
clone size: -
CDR3 protein: CASSLAVSSYNEQFF
CDR3 DNA: TGTGCCAGCAGTCTAGCGGTTAGCTCCTACAATGAGCAGTTCTTC

V gene: TRBV28
D gene: TRBD1
J gene: TRBJ1-6
clone size: -
CDR3 protein: CASSWTGNSPLHF
CDR3 DNA: TGTGCCAGCAGTTGGACAGGGAACTCACCCCTCCACTTT

V gene: TRBV29-1
D gene: -
J gene: TRBJ2-5
clone size: once
CDR3 protein: CSVRRGYQETQYF
CDR3 DNA: TGCAGCGTTAGAAGGGGGTACCAAGAGACCCAGTACTTC

V gene: TRBV5-6
D gene: TRBD2
J gene: TRBJ2-5
clone size: once
CDR3 protein: CASSLEGLAGAEETQYF
CDR3 DNA: TGTGCCAGCAGCTTGGAGGGACTAGCGGGGGCCGAAGAGACCCAGTACTTC

V gene: TRBV7-9
D gene: -
J gene: TRBJ2-7
clone size: few
CDR3 protein: CASSPQESSYEQYF
CDR3 DNA: TGTGCCAGCAGCCCACAGGAAAGCTCCTACGAGCAGTACTTC

V gene: TRBV30
D gene: -
J gene: TRBJ1-1
clone size: -
CDR3 protein: CAWIAGVHPWTNTEAFF
CDR3 DNA: TGTGCCTGGATTGCTGGAGTCCACCCTTGGACTAACACTGAAGCTTTCTTT

V gene: TRBV7-6
D gene: TRBD1
J gene: TRBJ1-4
clone size: -
CDR3 protein: CASSQAPGQGHEKLFF
CDR3 DNA: TGTGCCAGCAGCCAAGCTCCGGGACAGGGCCATGAAAAACTGTTTTTT

V gene: TRBV9
D gene: -
J gene: TRBJ2-1
clone size: -
CDR3 protein: CASSSRSSYNEQFF
CDR3 DNA: TGTGCCAGCAGTAGCAGAAGCTCCTACAATGAGCAGTTCTTC

V gene: TRBV6-2/TRBV6-3
D gene: TRBD1
J gene: TRBJ2-2
clone size: -
CDR3 protein: CASSYSGTAGELFF
CDR3 DNA: TGTGCCAGCAGTTACTCCGGGACAGCCGGGGAGCTGTTTTTT

V gene: TRBV18
D gene: TRBD1
J gene: TRBJ2-7
clone size: -
CDR3 protein: CASSPTSGQQSYEQYF
CDR3 DNA: TGTGCCAGCTCACCAACCTCGGGACAGCAATCCTACGAGCAGTACTTC

V gene: TRBV11-3
D gene: -
J gene: TRBJ1-1
clone size: -
CDR3 protein: CASSLDGRGGSTEAFF
CDR3 DNA: TGTGCCAGCAGCTTAGATGGACGGGGTGGAAGCACTGAAGCTTTCTTT

V gene: TRBV6-6
D gene: -
J gene: TRBJ2-1
clone size: -
CDR3 protein: CASSDTYNEQFF
CDR3 DNA: TGTGCCAGCAGCGACACCTACAATGAGCAGTTCTTC

V gene: TRBV19
D gene: TRBD1
J gene: TRBJ2-3
clone size: -
CDR3 protein: CASSVPGQGGDTQYF
CDR3 DNA: TGTGCCAGTAGCGTACCGGGACAGGGGGGGGATACGCAGTATTTT